This TCR beta chain was identified during a study of graft-versus-host responses after intestinal transplantation. As concerns this clone: Its antigen is currently unknown.

CDR3 size: 13 residues. V lost 4 bases and J lost 3, with 10 bases in between. Germline-derived CDR1 and CDR2 are KGHSH and LQKENI. The data were produced by immunoSEQ multiplex PCR, yet TCRdb's version contains in-frame clones alone and is incomplete. The sample lists around 110,000 clones, 90% seen once, with approximately 0.18% in the top ten. The sequenced sample was unstimulated CD4+ T cells sorted from spleen or lymph node cells, obtained before intestinal transplant. This sequence originates from a human donor who received an intestinal transplant. The rearrangement joins TRBV18 to TRBJ2-7; D is unresolved. This CDR3 reads CASSLQQDYEQYF. CDR3 coding DNA: TGTGCCAGCTCACTCCAACAAGACTACGAGCAGTACTTC. The full variable domain, rest sourced from reference TRBV18 and TRBJ2-7, is NAGVMQNPRHLVRRRGQEARLRCSPMKGHSHVYWYRQLPEEGLKFMVYLQKENIIDESGMPKERFSAEFPKEGPSILRIQQVVRGDSAAYFCASSLQQDYEQYFGPGTRLTVT.